This passage covers 6 T cell receptor beta chains from one sample sequenced in a study of shared clonotypes between healthy human individuals. The method was immunoSEQ multiplex PCR; TCRdb's version includes in-frame clones alone and lacks a portion of them. The sample shows millions of clones, about 95% of them seen only once. In the naive CD8 group, cells lacked CD45RO and were positively selected for CCR7, so terminally differentiated effector memory CD45RA+ cells were left out. What was sequenced was naive CD8+ T cells sorted from blood. These receptor sequences come from a man aged 18 to 30 in good health.

The V gene is TRBV27, the J gene TRBJ2-7, with TRBD2 matching over 8 bases. Trimming cost V 1 base and J 6 bases; bases outside gene matches: 14. CDR1 MNHEY and CDR2 SMNVEV come from the germline V gene (reference sequence). The CDR3 has 17 residues. The CDR3 region has the DNA TGTGCCAGCAGTTTATTGACAGGAGACGTTGGGACTAGCGAGCAGTACTTC. Amino acid sequence: CASSLLTGDVGTSEQYF.

The chain uses TRBV28 and TRBJ1-1; D uncertain. Germline values: CDR1 MDHEN, CDR2 SYDVKM. This CDR3 has 13 amino acids. Trimming stripped 4 bases from V and 4 bases from J, with 10 bases between. In DNA form, the CDR3 reads TGTGCCAGCAGTTACGGGTTGGGCACTGAAGCTTTCTTT. As protein: CASSYGLGTEAFF.

This rearrangement joins TRBV27 to TRBJ1-4; D perhaps matches TRBD1 (6 bases). The CDR3 extends over 16 amino acids. Germline values: CDR1 MNHEY, CDR2 SMNVEV (reference sequence). V dropped 2 bases and J dropped 3 bases, with 13 bases sitting between them. As DNA, the CDR3 is TGTGCCAGCAGTTTAGCTACGTGGGGGCCTAATGAAAAACTGTTTTTT. This codes for CASSLATWGPNEKLFF.

V gene TRBV9 combines with J gene TRBJ2-7; 13 bases line up with TRBD2. J gave up 5 bases and V 0 bases, and 8 bases lay outside the gene matches. Germline V CDR1 and CDR2: SGDLS, YYNGEE. The CDR3 is 17 residues long. Written as DNA, the CDR3 is TGTGCCAGCAGCGTAGAGGGGGGACTAGCGGGGACCCACGAGCAGTACTTC. It encodes CASSVEGGLAGTHEQYF.

The chain couples TRBV7-9 to TRBJ2-1, with D tentatively TRBD1 or TRBD2 (5 bases each). V was clipped by 3 bases and J by 2 bases, with 11 bases between them. CDR1 is SEHNR, CDR2 FQNEAQ, per germline (reference sequence). CDR3 size: 15 residues. The CDR3 is CASSFGGVTYNEQFF. The CDR3 DNA follows: TGTGCCAGCAGCTTTGGGGGAGTCACCTACAATGAGCAGTTCTTC. Using reference TRBV7-9 and TRBJ2-1 for the parts outside the CDR3, the full variable domain is DTGVSQNPRHKITKRGQNVTFRCDPISEHNRLYWYRQTLGQGPEFLTYFQNEAQLEKSRLLSDRFSAERPKGSFSTLEIQRTEQGDSAMYLCASSFGGVTYNEQFFGPGTRLTVL.

The CDR3 nucleotides read TGTGCCAGCAGCTTAAACGGACTAGCCGCGAACACCGGGGAGCTGTTTTTT. Its protein product is CASSLNGLAANTGELFF. The chain links TRBV7-9 to TRBJ2-2; 8 nucleotides agree with TRBD2. The length of the CDR3 is 17 residues. Germline loops: CDR1 SEHNR, CDR2 FQNEAQ (reference sequence). The V and J ends lost 2 bases and 0 bases, in that order; junction bases with no gene match: 5.